This T cell receptor beta chain comes out of a study of blood T cells in healthy people across ages. With a J-beta primer mix and a sample-barcoded 5' primer, a second PCR ran about 7 to 11 cycles. Via MiXCR, TCRdb re-called the 5' RACE reads, giving one row per CDR3 protein. Of 870,000 or so distinct CDR3 sequences listed, about 30% are singletons. The study, taken as a whole, reports: TCR beta diversity, measured per million T cells, fell in a roughly linear way with age.

This clonotype was observed a few times. Its specificity is not known. This clonotype originated in a woman at least 80 years old in good health. Material: blood.

The CDR3 DNA is TGTGCCAGCAGCTCCACTGGGCGTTATGGCTACACCTTC. Its protein product is CASSSTGRYGYTF. V gene TRBV7-2 combines with J gene TRBJ1-2; D uncertain. Germline V gene data show CDR1 as SGHTA and CDR2 as FQGNSA. The CDR3 contains 13 residues. Trimming removed 4 bases at V and 5 bases at J, with 11 bases between.